What follows are 21 T cell receptor beta chains derived from one specimen sequenced in a study of OX40 agonist ivuxolimab in advanced cancers. The library was prepared using the immunoSEQ multiplex PCR assay. Not all clones reach the TCRdb copy of this immuneACCESS table, which keeps in-frame sequences only. Checked studies attribute under half of the gap to unresolved V genes and leave the rest unexplained. The sample table lists some 70,000 clones, approximately 90% of them with a count of one. The ten biggest clones cover roughly 1% of the sample. The specimen comprised CD4+ or CD8+ T cells sorted from blood, sampled in a trial of the OX40 agonist ivuxolimab. The receptors here all came from an adult with an advanced solid tumor such as melanoma, head and neck, liver or kidney cancer.

The chain couples TRBV19 to TRBJ2-7; no clear D. This CDR3 has 14 residues. Germline V lookup: CDR1 LNHDA, CDR2 SQIVND (reference sequence). Trimming stripped 3 bases from V and 6 bases from J, with 15 bases between. The DNA of the CDR3 is TGTGCCAGTAGTATTGTCGGCGGTGGTGGCGAGCAGTACTTC. This codes for CASSIVGGGGEQYF.

The rearrangement joins TRBV2 to TRBJ2-1; D unresolved. Trimming cost V 7 bases and J 1 base, with 14 bases left between them. CDR1 and CDR2 (germline): SNHLY, FYNNEI. The CDR3 is 15 amino acids. CDR3 sequence: CASIPEGPSYNEQFF. The CDR3 nucleotides are TGTGCCAGCATCCCGGAAGGGCCTTCCTACAATGAGCAGTTCTTC.

This chain joins TRBV25-1 and TRBJ2-2; a possible D gene is TRBD2 (5 bases). V was clipped by 4 bases and J by 5 bases, with 17 bases between them. Germline CDR1 MGHDK, CDR2 SYGVNS. The CDR3 extends over 16 amino acids. The CDR3: CASSGGVLSGTGELFF. CDR3 nucleotides: TGTGCCAGCAGTGGTGGGGTGCTCTCGGGGACCGGGGAGCTGTTTTTT.

This chain uses TRBV9 with TRBJ2-1, with 10 bases identical to TRBD2. Germline V gene sequence: CDR1 SGDLS, CDR2 YYNGEE. Losses at the gene ends were 3 bases for V and 12 bases for J; bases not matched to a gene: 12. This CDR3 is built from 15 residues. CDR3 sequence (DNA): TGTGCCAGCAGCGCCAGGACTAGCGGCGGCGGGGGGCAGTTCTTC. The encoded protein is CASSARTSGGGGQFF.

V gene TRBV28 combines with J gene TRBJ2-7; 7 nucleotides line up with TRBD1. The CDR3 runs 14 residues. Germline lookup yields CDR1 MDHEN and CDR2 SYDVKM. Trimming took 5 bases from V and 12 from J; bases not matched to a gene: 16. The CDR3, as DNA: TGTGCCAGCAGTCACCCCTCCGGGACAGTCGGGACGTACTTC. Translated, it gives CASSHPSGTVGTYF.

The chain employs TRBV7-9 and TRBJ2-1; TRBD2 agrees at 8 bases. The CDR3 has 16 residues. Germline CDR1 is SEHNR and CDR2 is FQNEAQ (reference sequence). V was pared by 0 bases and J by 7 bases, with 8 bases of the junction left unmatched. Here the CDR3 reads CASSLAWGLVLNEQFF. The CDR3 nucleotides read TGTGCCAGCAGCTTAGCGTGGGGACTAGTTTTGAATGAGCAGTTCTTC. Drawing the rest from reference TRBV7-9 and TRBJ2-1, the complete variable domain is DTGVSQNPRHKITKRGQNVTFRCDPISEHNRLYWYRQTLGQGPEFLTYFQNEAQLEKSRLLSDRFSAERPKGSFSTLEIQRTEQGDSAMYLCASSLAWGLVLNEQFFGPGTRLTVL.

The chain is built from TRBV7-9 and TRBJ2-3; TRBD2 matches at 9 bases. Germline CDR1 SEHNR, CDR2 FQNEAQ (reference sequence). The CDR3 totals 15 residues. With V trimmed by 7 bases and J by 2 bases, 7 bases remained unmatched. The CDR3 DNA sequence: TGTGCCAGCACTAACCCTAGCGGGGCCACAGATACGCAGTATTTT. Its protein is CASTNPSGATDTQYF.

The chain has TRBV19 and TRBJ2-3, with a possible D match to TRBD1 (6 bases). Germline values: CDR1 LNHDA, CDR2 SQIVND (reference sequence). Trimming pared 11 bases from V and 0 bases from J, leaving 12 bases between. The CDR3 is made up of 13 amino acids. CDR3 amino acids: CALDSYSTDTQYF. The CDR3 nucleotides read TGTGCCCTGGACAGCTATAGCACAGATACGCAGTATTTT.

The J gene is TRBJ2-3, the V gene TRBV6-6; 8 bases align to TRBD1. This CDR3 comprises 13 residues. Germline assignment: CDR1 MNHNY and CDR2 SVGAGI (reference sequence). After removal of 6 bases from V and 9 bases from J, the junction contained 8 bases not matched to a gene. The CDR3 nucleotides are TGTGCCAGCAGAACCGGACAGGGTGGGACGCAGTATTTT. The encoded protein is CASRTGQGGTQYF.

The chain employs TRBV2 and TRBJ1-4; D is ambiguous. Deletions cut 2 bases from V and 7 bases from J, with 17 bases between. Germline V gene data show CDR1 as SNHLY and CDR2 as FYNNEI. The CDR3 contains 16 residues. The CDR3, as DNA: TGTGCCAGCAGTGAATTTCTGCCCCGGAGCGGTGAAAAACTGTTTTTT. It codes for CASSEFLPRSGEKLFF.

This clone was recorded a few times. The chain is built from TRBV10-3 and TRBJ1-2; D ambiguous. V was trimmed by 11 bases and J by 2 bases, leaving 18 bases between them. Germline V lookup: CDR1 ENHRY, CDR2 SYGVKD. The CDR3 runs 14 residues. DNA for the CDR3: TGTGCCTCAAAAGGCGCTCCGGTGAACTATGGCTACACCTTC. Amino acid sequence: CASKGAPVNYGYTF.

This clone showed up just a few times. The genes are TRBV7-2 and TRBJ1-5; D remains ambiguous. Germline values: CDR1 SGHTA, CDR2 FQGNSA. The V end lost 2 bases, the J end lost 6 bases, and 8 bases lay between the germline ends. The CDR3 sequence is 13 residues long. The CDR3 sequence: CASSLKVAQPQHF. The CDR3 region has the DNA TGTGCCAGCAGCTTAAAGGTTGCTCAGCCCCAGCATTTT. Based on the CDR3 plus reference TRBV7-2 and TRBJ1-5, the full variable domain is GAGVSQSPSNKVTEKGKDVELRCDPISGHTALYWYRQSLGQGLEFLIYFQGNSAPDKSGLPSDRFSAERTGGSVSTLTIQRTQQEDSAVYLCASSLKVAQPQHFGDGTRLSIL.

The chain joins TRBV5-6 to TRBJ2-5, with D possibly being TRBD1 (6 bases). Trimming removed 1 base at V and 5 bases at J, with 12 bases between. Looked up from germline, CDR1 is SGHDT and CDR2 is YYEEEE. This CDR3 has 14 residues. CDR3 DNA sequence: TGTGCCAGCAGCTTGTTTGGGGGCGGTGAGACCCAGTACTTC. Translated, it gives CASSLFGGGETQYF. Full variable domain (remainder filled in from reference TRBV5-6 and TRBJ2-5): DAGVTQSPTHLIKTRGQQVTLRCSPKSGHDTVSWYQQALGQGPQFIFQYYEEEERQRGNFPDRFSGHQFPNYSSELNVNALLLGDSALYLCASSLFGGGETQYFGPGTRLLVL.

This clone was detected a few times. The V gene is TRBV9, the J gene TRBJ2-1; 10 bases are shared with TRBD2. The CDR3 has 16 amino acids. In germline, CDR1 is SGDLS, CDR2 YYNGEE. Trimming removed 4 bases from V and 9 bases from J; junction bases left unmatched: 13. The CDR3 DNA reads TGTGCCAGCAGCCCCTCCCACCTAGCGGGGGAGGGTGAGCAGTTCTTC. Encoded protein: CASSPSHLAGEGEQFF.

V usage is TRBV29-1 and J usage is TRBJ1-2; D uncertain. Per germline, CDR1 SQVTM and CDR2 ANQGSEA. With 7 bases removed from V and 1 base from J, the gap between germline ends came to 16 bases. This CDR3 comprises 14 residues. The CDR3 reads CSAQSGGGNYGYTF. The DNA for the CDR3 is TGCAGCGCACAGTCGGGAGGCGGTAACTATGGCTACACCTTC.

The V call is TRBV5-4, the J call TRBJ2-5, with D possibly being TRBD1 (6 bases). V was pared by 8 bases and J by 5 bases, with 19 bases between. Germline CDR1 is SGHNT and CDR2 is YYREEE (reference sequence). The CDR3 is made up of 14 amino acids. The CDR3: CASNRMDSEETQYF. CDR3 bases: TGTGCCAGTAACCGTATGGACAGCGAGGAGACCCAGTACTTC.

CDR3 sequence reads: CASSLQGSSNYGYTF. CDR3 coding DNA: TGTGCCAGCAGCTTGCAGGGCAGCTCCAACTATGGCTACACCTTC. The V call is TRBV7-9, the J call TRBJ1-2; tentative D call: TRBD1 (5 bases). Germline V gene sequence: CDR1 SEHNR, CDR2 FQNEAQ (reference sequence). Trimming pared 3 bases from V and 2 bases from J, leaving 13 bases between. The CDR3 consists of 15 residues.

This chain links TRBV29-1 with TRBJ1-1; maybe TRBD1 (6 bases). The CDR3 consists of 11 residues. With 6 bases removed from V and 1 base from J, the gap between germline ends came to 6 bases. Germline V gene data show CDR1 as SQVTM and CDR2 as ANQGSEA. CDR3 DNA: TGCAGCGTACAGGGGAACACTGAAGCTTTCTTT. It codes for CSVQGNTEAFF.

The V gene is TRBV27, the J gene TRBJ2-3; TRBD1 matches at 12 bases. With 5 bases clipped from V and 3 bases from J, the junction kept 12 bases outside the gene matches. Germline CDR1 reads MNHEY; CDR2 reads SMNVEV (reference sequence). The CDR3 runs 18 residues. This CDR3 reads CASSRLTGTGGETDTQYF. The CDR3 DNA reads as TGTGCCAGCAGTCGACTAACCGGGACAGGGGGCGAGACAGATACGCAGTATTTT.

The genes are TRBV5-1 and TRBJ2-5; 7 nucleotides align to TRBD1. This CDR3 has 17 residues. The V gene end was trimmed by 3 bases and the J gene end by 2 bases; junction bases not matched to a gene: 13. Germline V gene data show CDR1 as SGHRS and CDR2 as YFSETQ. The CDR3 protein is CASSSGQRIPLQETQYF. For the CDR3, the DNA is TGCGCCAGCAGCTCGGGACAGAGAATTCCATTACAAGAGACCCAGTACTTC.

The chain links TRBV6-5 to TRBJ1-2; D perhaps matches TRBD1 (6 bases). Trimming cost V 7 bases and J 5 bases, with 14 bases left between them. The CDR3 sequence is 13 residues long. Germline CDR1 and CDR2: MNHEY and SVGAGI. CDR3 bases: TGTGCCAGCACCTCTCCGGGGGCATATGGCTACACCTTC. Amino acids: CASTSPGAYGYTF.